The 10 T cell receptor beta chains below all came from one sample that was sequenced in a study of T cells in localized non-small cell lung cancer. Sequencing was performed with immunoSEQ multiplex PCR; in TCRdb, only in-frame clones are kept and a portion is missing. The data contain around 3,100 clones, 15% to 20% of them singletons. Sequenced material: lung tumor tissue, taken before any cancer treatment. All receptors derive from a man aged 40-75 years with stage I squamous cell lung carcinoma.

The sample holds a few counts of this clone. The V gene is TRBV19, the J gene TRBJ1-3; no definite D call. The CDR3 has 15 amino acids. The V end lost 5 bases, the J end lost 0 bases, and 11 bases lay between the germline ends. Germline-derived CDR1 and CDR2 are LNHDA and SQIVND (reference sequence). This CDR3 reads CASSPSGFSGNTIYF. Written as DNA, the CDR3 is TGTGCCAGTAGTCCCTCAGGCTTCTCTGGAAACACCATATATTTT.

This clone was observed a few times. The V call is TRBV28, the J call TRBJ2-7; no clear D. Trimming took 3 bases from V and 5 from J, leaving 14 bases between them. CDR3 length: 14 residues. Looked up from germline, CDR1 is MDHEN and CDR2 is SYDVKM. CDR3 nucleotide sequence: TGTGCCAGCAGTTTCAGAAAGTTCTCGGACGAGCAGTACTTC. Protein: CASSFRKFSDEQYF. The whole variable domain, filled in from reference TRBV28 and TRBJ2-7, reads DVKVTQSSRYLVKRTGEKVFLECVQDMDHENMFWYRQDPGLGLRLIYFSYDVKMKEKGDIPEGYSVSREKKERFSLILESASTNQTSMYLCASSFRKFSDEQYFGPGTRLTVT.

The CDR3 DNA reads as TGTGCCAGCAGTGACCGACAGATGCGGGGCTACACCTTC. It encodes CASSDRQMRGYTF. This chain joins TRBV28 and TRBJ1-2, with D perhaps TRBD1 (5 bases). The CDR3 has 13 residues. V was clipped by 5 bases and J by 8 bases, with 15 bases between them. CDR1 and CDR2 from the germline V gene are MDHEN and SYDVKM.

The CDR3 sequence is CASSNPSGGADTQYF. In DNA form, the CDR3 reads TGTGCCAGCAGCAACCCTAGCGGGGGAGCAGATACGCAGTATTTT. The chain couples TRBV9 to TRBJ2-3; 10 bases line up with TRBD2. The CDR3 extends over 15 amino acids. V lost 4 bases to trimming and J lost 4 bases; unmatched junction nucleotides: 6. CDR1 is SGDLS, CDR2 YYNGEE, per germline. The full variable domain, its missing parts supplied by reference TRBV9 and TRBJ2-3, is DSGVTQTPKHLITATGQRVTLRCSPRSGDLSVYWYQQSLDQGLQFLIQYYNGEERAKGNILERFSAQQFPDLHSELNLSSLELGDSALYFCASSNPSGGADTQYFGPGTRLTVL.

The chain couples TRBV19 to TRBJ1-5, with D tentatively TRBD1 (5 bases). Germline V gene lookup returns CDR1 LNHDA and CDR2 SQIVND (reference sequence). Trimming removed 1 base from V and 7 bases from J, with 8 bases in between. This CDR3 is 13 amino acids long. The CDR3 is CASSIVGDQPQHF. CDR3 bases: TGTGCCAGTAGTATAGTTGGGGACCAGCCCCAGCATTTT.

This clone is medium-sized (0.01 to 0.1%) by share. The chain is built from TRBV11-3 and TRBJ2-5; 9 nucleotides line up with TRBD2. CDR1 is SGHNT and CDR2 is YENEEA in the germline V gene. CDR3 length: 15 amino acids. Trimming at V came to 2 bases and at J to 4 bases, leaving 5 bases not matched to a gene. CDR3 DNA: TGTGCCAGCAGCTTAAGCGGGGGGCCCCTAGAGACCCAGTACTTC. It codes for CASSLSGGPLETQYF.

This clone was observed a handful of times. V is TRBV6-8 and J is TRBJ1-1, with a weak D call TRBD1 (5 bases). Per the germline V gene, CDR1 is MNHGY and CDR2 is SAAAGT. The CDR3 is made up of 14 amino acids. The ends were cut back, 6 bases at V and 2 bases at J, with 13 bases in the middle. In DNA form, the CDR3 reads TGTGCCAGCAGCGAGAGACAGCTTAACACTGAAGCTTTCTTT. It encodes CASSERQLNTEAFF.

This chain links TRBV11-3 with TRBJ2-3; tentatively, D is TRBD1 or TRBD2 (5 bases each). The V gene's germline CDR1 is SGHNT and CDR2 YENEEA. The CDR3 runs 16 residues. V lost 4 bases and J 3 bases, leaving 17 bases between the germline ends. CDR3 region: CASSSFGAGRTDTQYF. The CDR3 bases are TGTGCCAGCAGCTCTTTCGGGGCAGGGAGAACAGATACGCAGTATTTT. The full variable domain, with the rest looked up from reference TRBV11-3 and TRBJ2-3, is EAGVVQSPRYKIIEKKQPVAFWCNPISGHNTLYWYLQNLGQGPELLIRYENEEAVDDSQLPKDRFSAERLKGVDSTLKIQPAELGDSAVYLCASSSFGAGRTDTQYFGPGTRLTVL.

V and J are TRBV30 and TRBJ2-6; D is unclear. Deletions cut 3 bases from V and 1 base from J, with 4 bases between. The CDR3 sequence is 13 residues long. From germline, CDR1 is GTSNPN and CDR2 SVGIG (reference sequence). CDR3 coding DNA: TGTGCCTGGAGGAGGTCTGGGGCCAACGTCCTGACTTTC. As protein: CAWRRSGANVLTF.

By sample share, this clone is medium-sized (0.01 to 0.1%). This CDR3 reads CASSLGGTGGFYEQYF. The CDR3 DNA sequence: TGTGCCAGCAGCTTGGGCGGGACAGGGGGATTCTACGAGCAGTACTTC. The chain combines TRBV11-3 with TRBJ2-7; 11 nucleotides line up with TRBD1. Germline CDR1 reads SGHNT; CDR2 reads YENEEA. The CDR3 consists of 16 residues. V lost 3 bases, J lost 3 bases, and 7 bases stayed unmatched.